This T cell receptor (beta chain) derives from a study of T cell repertoires in cytomegalovirus infection. Notes on the study in general: There were HLA-C-restricted CMV-specific TCR beta clonotypes dominating the ex vivo response.

TCRdb itself ran the reads through MiXCR, one entry per CDR3 protein. The data contain more than 650,000 distinct CDR3 sequences, 35% to 45% of them singletons. Per the germline V gene, CDR1 is SGHTA and CDR2 is FQGNSA. The CDR3 extends over 16 amino acids. As for this clonotype: Its antigen is not known. A much larger clone lies a single base off, so this may be a read error.

The TCR sequence derives from a human donor in good health (CMV status not recorded). Some clones in this sample may be carry-over from other donors' samples. Sequenced: PBMCs. The rearrangement links TRBV7-2 to TRBJ1-1; D gene unclear. The CDR3 loop is CASSFWAAIPNTEALF. The CDR3, as DNA: TGTGCCAGCAGCTTTTGGGCAGCTATTCCGAACACTGAAGCTTTATTT. Variable domain in full (rest from reference TRBV7-2 and TRBJ1-1): GAGVSQSPSNKVTEKGKDVELRCDPISGHTALYWYRQSLGQGLEFLIYFQGNSAPDKSGLPSDRFSAERTGGSVSTLTIQRTQQEDSAVYLCASSFWAAIPNTEALFGQGTRLTVV.